The text below deals with one TCR beta chain. The antigen remains undetermined. TCRdb's copy holds only in-frame clones and misses some; the assay was immunoSEQ multiplex PCR. The table includes 170,000 or so clones, roughly four fifths detected once. This entry comes from a study of cytomegalovirus exposure and HLA in healthy donors. Study outcomes and limitations: First-cohort TCR clusters tended to co-occur in the roughly 130 validation repertoires, a later analysis found.

In germline, CDR1 is SNHLY, CDR2 FYNNEI. This CDR3 is 16 amino acids long. The junction had 7 bases not matched to a gene; V was cut back by 6 bases and J by 5 bases. The clonotype was recovered from a woman aged 18-29 years in good health and CMV-seropositive. The sample taken for sequencing was PBMCs. The chain joins TRBV2 to TRBJ2-5; 15 bases are a match to TRBD2. This CDR3 reads CASSGLAGGPEETQYF. The DNA of the CDR3 is TGTGCCAGCAGCGGACTAGCGGGGGGGCCGGAGGAGACCCAGTACTTC.